This T cell receptor (beta chain) derives from a study of T cells in tumors after PD-1 blockade (dated by TCRdb to the late 2010s). Study-level background: Exclusion criteria were prior checkpoint blockade, use of systemic immunosuppressants, or recent radiotherapy or other anti-cancer therapy within 4 weeks. On average, peripheral blood samples yielded 40,000 or so unique clonotypes and approximately 110,000 TCR templates (range roughly 22,000-280,000). To compare clonotypes in blood versus tumor, bulk TCR sequencing was run on 10 peripheral blood samples drawn from five or six patients. Patients received pembrolizumab 200 mg every 3 weeks or cemiplimab 350 mg every 2 weeks. Paired single-cell RNA and TCR sequencing was done in the study on site-matched tumors from patients with BCC or SCC, both before and after anti-PD-1 therapy. While on anti-PD-1 treatment, some of the patients also continued taking daily vismodegib 150 mg. RECIST version 1.1 was used to evaluate clinical response.

The meaning of the sample's time point label: after anti-PD-1 therapy. Genomic DNA extracted from tumor biopsies or peripheral blood was used for bulk TCRbeta sequencing, with input ranging from roughly 616 ng to 6,500 ng. Every patient was a poor candidate for surgical resection and had histologically proven advanced or metastatic basal or squamous cell carcinoma. The basal cell carcinoma cohort was made up of some ten patients, and bulk tumor TCR sequencing was performed for several of these patients. From the germline V gene (reference sequence), CDR1 is LNHDA and CDR2 is SQIVND. Counted from cysteine to phenylalanine, this CDR3 has 14 amino acids. CDR3 DNA only is kept here, 42 bases in frame from base 1. Trimming removed 7 bases from V and 3 bases from J, leaving 13 bases between the germline ends. A note on this clone: Its antigen has not been determined. Per-nucleotide qualities are absent, and no much larger clonotype sits a single base away.

The immunoSEQ platform was used for deep TCRbeta sequencing. The original pipeline was this. For further analysis, only productive rearrangements were exported from the immunoSEQ Analyzer. T cell phenotypes were assigned to bulk TCRbeta clonotypes by matching the clonotypes to single-cell RNA+TCR-seq clones that had the same TCRbeta sequence. Tumor enrichment of a clone was calculated by dividing the clone's tumor frequency by the clone's PBMC frequency, both taken from bulk TCR sequencing. TCRs were grouped by GLIPH into specificity groups, defined as clusters of distinct TCRs likely recognizing common antigens via shared CDR3 motifs. TCRdb obtained this table from immuneACCESS and retained in-frame rearrangements with V and J assigned. These tables miss some clones; where compared with another copy, unresolved V genes account for less than half of the shortfall, and the remainder is unexplained. From that table come the V and J calls and clone size; the DNA was used to work out D and trimming. This sample gives over 60,000 clones in total; around 74% of them show up just once. The ten most abundant clones make up 4% to 5% of the sample.

What the authors observed across the whole study: The source of novel T cell clones was not identified, and lymphoid organs or rare unexpanded clones within the tumor or the tumor periphery could be included among the possible sources. Roughly 41% of TCR clonotypes from the tumor were detected in blood, and certain novel exhausted tumor clones were present in blood collected before treatment, which suggests recruitment from the periphery.

The TCR comes from a human donor with basal cell carcinoma. Recombination linked TRBV19 to TRBJ1-5; TRBD1 could be the D gene, as 5 bases match. The source material was PBMCs, sampled after anti-PD-1 treatment. CDR3 reads: CASNIGGTNQPQHF. The nucleotides read TGTGCCAGTAATATCGGGGGAACCAATCAGCCCCAGCATTTT.